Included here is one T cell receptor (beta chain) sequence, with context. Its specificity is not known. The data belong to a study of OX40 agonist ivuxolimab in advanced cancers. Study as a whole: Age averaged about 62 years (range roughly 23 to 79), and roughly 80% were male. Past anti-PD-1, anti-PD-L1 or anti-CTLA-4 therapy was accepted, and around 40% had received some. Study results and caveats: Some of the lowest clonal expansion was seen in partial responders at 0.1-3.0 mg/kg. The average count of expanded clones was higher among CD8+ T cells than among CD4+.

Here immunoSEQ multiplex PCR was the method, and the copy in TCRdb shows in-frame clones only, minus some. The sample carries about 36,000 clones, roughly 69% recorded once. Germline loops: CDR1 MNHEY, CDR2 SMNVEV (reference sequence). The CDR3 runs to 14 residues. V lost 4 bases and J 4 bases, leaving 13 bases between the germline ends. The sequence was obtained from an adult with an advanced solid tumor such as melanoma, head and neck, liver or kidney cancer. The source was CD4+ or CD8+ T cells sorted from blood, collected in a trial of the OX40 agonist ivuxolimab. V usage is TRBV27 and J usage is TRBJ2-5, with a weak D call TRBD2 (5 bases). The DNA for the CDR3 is TGTGCCAGCAGTTCACACACTAGTCCAGAGACCCAGTACTTC. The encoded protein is CASSSHTSPETQYF.